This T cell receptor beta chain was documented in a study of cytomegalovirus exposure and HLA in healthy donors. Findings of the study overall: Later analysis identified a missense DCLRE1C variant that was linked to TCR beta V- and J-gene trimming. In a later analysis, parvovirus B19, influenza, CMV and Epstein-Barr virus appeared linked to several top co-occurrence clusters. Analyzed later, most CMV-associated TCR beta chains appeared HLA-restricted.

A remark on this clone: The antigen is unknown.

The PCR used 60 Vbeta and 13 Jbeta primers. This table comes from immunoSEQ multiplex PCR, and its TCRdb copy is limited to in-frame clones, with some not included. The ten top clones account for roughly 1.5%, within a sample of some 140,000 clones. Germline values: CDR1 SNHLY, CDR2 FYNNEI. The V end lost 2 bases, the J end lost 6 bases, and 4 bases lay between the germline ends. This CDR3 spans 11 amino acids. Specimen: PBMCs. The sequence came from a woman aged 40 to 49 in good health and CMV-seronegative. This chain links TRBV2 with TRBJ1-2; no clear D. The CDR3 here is CASSERDGYTF. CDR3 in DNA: TGTGCCAGCAGTGAACGGGATGGCTACACCTTC.